Sequencing of this T cell receptor beta chain was carried out in a study of graft-versus-host responses after intestinal transplantation. Study-wide context: Induction using anti-thymocyte globulin, followed by tacrolimus and steroids for roughly 3 years, was given to all recipients.

The data were produced by immunoSEQ multiplex PCR, yet TCRdb's version contains in-frame clones alone and is incomplete. In the table there are fewer than 30,000 clones, 87% of which are singletons. About this clone: Its antigen is currently unknown.

Germline V gene sequence: CDR1 LGHNT, CDR2 FRNRAP. The CDR3 runs to 17 residues. V was cut by 0 bases and J by 4 bases, with 15 bases left in between. Overall study findings and caveats: Individuals who had graft-donor T cell macrochimerism had allografts that showed high graft-versus-host to host-versus-graft clonal ratios. Researchers found peak circulating GvH clone levels linked to early post-transplant HvG declines.

The chain is built from TRBV12-5 and TRBJ2-2, with a weak D call TRBD1 (5 bases). Sequencing used PBMCs, obtained about 460 days after intestinal transplantation. The sequence was obtained from a human patient who received an intestinal transplant, so some T cells may come from the graft donor. The CDR3 loop reads CASGLVRVGRITGELFF. The CDR3 DNA sequence: TGTGCTAGTGGTTTGGTACGCGTGGGGCGTATCACCGGGGAGCTGTTTTTT.